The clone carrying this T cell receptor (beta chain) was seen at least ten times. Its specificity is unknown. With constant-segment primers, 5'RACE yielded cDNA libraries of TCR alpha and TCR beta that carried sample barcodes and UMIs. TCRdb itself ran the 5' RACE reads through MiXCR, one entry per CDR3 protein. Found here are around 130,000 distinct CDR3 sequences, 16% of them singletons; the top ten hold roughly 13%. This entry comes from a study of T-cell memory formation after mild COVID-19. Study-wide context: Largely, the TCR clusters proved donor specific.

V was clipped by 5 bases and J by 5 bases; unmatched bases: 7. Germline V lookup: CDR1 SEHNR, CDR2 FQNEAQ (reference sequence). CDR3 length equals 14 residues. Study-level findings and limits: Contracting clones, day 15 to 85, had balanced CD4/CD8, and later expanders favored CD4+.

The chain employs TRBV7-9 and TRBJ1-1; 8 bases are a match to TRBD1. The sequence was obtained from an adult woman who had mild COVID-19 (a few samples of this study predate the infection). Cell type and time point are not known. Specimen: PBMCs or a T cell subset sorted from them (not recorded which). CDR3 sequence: CASSITGGWTEAFF. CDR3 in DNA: TGTGCCAGCAGCATTACAGGGGGATGGACTGAAGCTTTCTTT.